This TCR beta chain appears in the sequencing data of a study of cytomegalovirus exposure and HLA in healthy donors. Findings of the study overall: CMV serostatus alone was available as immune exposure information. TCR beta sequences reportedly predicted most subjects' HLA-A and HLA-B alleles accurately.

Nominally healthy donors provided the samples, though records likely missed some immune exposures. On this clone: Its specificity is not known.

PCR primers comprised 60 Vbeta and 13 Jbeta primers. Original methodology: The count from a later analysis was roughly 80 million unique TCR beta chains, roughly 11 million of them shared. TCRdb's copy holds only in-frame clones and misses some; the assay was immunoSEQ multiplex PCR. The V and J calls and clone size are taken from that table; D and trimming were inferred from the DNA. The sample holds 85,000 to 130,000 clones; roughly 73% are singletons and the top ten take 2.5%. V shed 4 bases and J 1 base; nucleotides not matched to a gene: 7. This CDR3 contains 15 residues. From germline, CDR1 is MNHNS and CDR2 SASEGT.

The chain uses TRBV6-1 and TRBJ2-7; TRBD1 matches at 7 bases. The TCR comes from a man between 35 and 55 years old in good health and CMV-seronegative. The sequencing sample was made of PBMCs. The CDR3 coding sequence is TGTGCCAGCAGTGCTAACAGGGGTACGTCCTACGAGCAGTACTTC. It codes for CASSANRGTSYEQYF.